This T cell receptor beta chain was profiled in a study of regulatory T cells in long-lasting Graves disease. The study's findings and limits: The researchers studied only peripheral blood, not thyroid tissue.

Ten or more counts support this clonotype. Its antigen is undetermined. Assembly of TCR beta libraries relied on iRepertoire HTBI primers together with Arm-PCR of CDR3 regions. A single record per CDR3 protein comes from TCRdb applying MiXCR to the multiplex PCR reads. This table has more than 300,000 distinct CDR3 sequences, roughly 15% appearing once. Germline V gene data show CDR1 as KGHSH and CDR2 as LQKENI. V lost 3 bases to trimming and J lost 2 bases, with 8 bases between them. The CDR3 is 13 amino acids. Time point specified: newly diagnosed GD, antithyroid drugs for less than 3 months. There was RNA extracted from PBMCs, and the TCR library was made from it.

J is TRBJ2-7 and V is TRBV18; no clear D. Sequenced here: peripheral blood mononuclear cells (PBMCs), sampled at new diagnosis, from a patient treated with antithyroid drugs. The sequence came from a female donor with Graves disease. CDR3 sequence: CASSPPAAYEQYF. The DNA for the CDR3 is TGTGCCAGCTCACCCCCCGCGGCCTACGAGCAGTACTTC.